The clone carrying this TCR beta chain occurred a few times. Its cognate antigen is unknown. The data belong to a study of T cell responses to AZD1222 COVID-19 vaccine. Findings of the study overall: White British ancestry dominated among donors, who included more females, and clonal diversity was possibly underestimated.

Assay: immunoSEQ multiplex PCR; the TCRdb copy retains only in-frame clones and omits some. The table has fewer than 300,000 clones, approximately 93% seen once. There are 14 residues in the CDR3. Looked up from germline, CDR1 is ENHRY and CDR2 is SYGVKD. The V gene lost 6 bases and the J gene lost 9 bases, with 15 bases spanning the gap. This material consisted of peripheral blood, taken on day 0 of AZD1222 vaccination. The sequence was obtained from an adult in good health. The chain has TRBV10-3 and TRBJ1-6; D might be TRBD1 (6 bases). This CDR3 reads CAIRDSRSGSPLHF. The CDR3 DNA sequence: TGTGCCATCAGGGACAGCCGCTCTGGTTCACCCCTCCACTTT.